The clone carrying this T cell receptor (beta chain) was seen at least ten times. The V segment lost 1 base and the J segment 9 bases; nucleotides outside the gene matches: 2. Germline V gene data show CDR1 as DFQATT and CDR2 as SNEGSKA (reference sequence). The CDR3 contains 13 residues. From RNA transcripts, TCR beta CDR3 regions were amplified. The HTBI primer set served for first-round RT-PCR of the TCR CDR3. MiXCR was run by TCRdb on the multiplex PCR reads, yielding one entry per CDR3 protein. The sample has fewer than 650,000 distinct CDR3 sequences, approximately 15% seen once; the top ten hold roughly 6.2%. This sample stems from a study of T cells in Graves' hyperthyroidism and ophthalmopathy. Across the study: Sampling of peripheral blood happened at initial diagnosis, prior to any treatment.

Among the patients, aged 18 to 65, hyperthyroidism was newly diagnosed and had lasted under 2 months. Specimen: blood. The receptor was isolated from a woman younger than 45 with Graves' hyperthyroidism that later progressed to Graves' ophthalmopathy. The chain links TRBV20-1 to TRBJ2-1, with 11 bases identical to TRBD2. CDR3: CSARVGTSGEQFF. The CDR3 coding sequence is TGCAGTGCTAGAGTTGGGACTAGCGGTGAGCAGTTCTTC.